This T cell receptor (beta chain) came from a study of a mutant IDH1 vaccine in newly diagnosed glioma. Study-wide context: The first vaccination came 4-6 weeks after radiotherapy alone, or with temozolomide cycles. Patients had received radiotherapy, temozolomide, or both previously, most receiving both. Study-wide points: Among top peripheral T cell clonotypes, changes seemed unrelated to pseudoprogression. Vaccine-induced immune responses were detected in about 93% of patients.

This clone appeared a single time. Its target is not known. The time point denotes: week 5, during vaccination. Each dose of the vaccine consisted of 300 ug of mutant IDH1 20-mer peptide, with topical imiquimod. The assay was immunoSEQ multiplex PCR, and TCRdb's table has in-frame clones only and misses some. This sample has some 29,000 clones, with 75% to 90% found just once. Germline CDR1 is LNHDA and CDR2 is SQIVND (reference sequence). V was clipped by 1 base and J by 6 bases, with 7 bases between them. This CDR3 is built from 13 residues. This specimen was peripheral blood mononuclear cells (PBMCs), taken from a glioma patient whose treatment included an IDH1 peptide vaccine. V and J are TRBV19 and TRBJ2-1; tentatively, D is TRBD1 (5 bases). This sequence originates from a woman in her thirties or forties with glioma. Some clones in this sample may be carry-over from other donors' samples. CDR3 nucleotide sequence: TGTGCCAGTAGTATAGGCAGGGCCAATGAGCAGTTCTTC. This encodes CASSIGRANEQFF.